Included here is one T cell receptor beta chain sequence, with context. The antigen it recognizes is unknown. No much larger clone is present one base from it, and per-base qualities are unavailable. This sample was included in a study of T cell responses to AZD1222 COVID-19 vaccine (dated by TCRdb to about 2021). Study-level background: AZD1222 recipients whose second dose came at about 4 weeks and those whose second dose came at about 12 weeks were combined into one group, since spike-specific TCR depth and breadth did not differ between the two schedules. TCR sequencing was performed for about 250 trial participants, of whom roughly 200 were given two doses of AZD1222 and approximately 26 were given two doses of MenACWY control vaccine. Trial participants were enrolled into age subgroups of 18-55, 56-69 and 70-plus years, which contained approximately 150, 30 and 60 TCR-sequenced participants, respectively.

Study-wide conclusions, independent of this receptor: A significant rise in spike-specific TCR breadth and depth was observed after two AZD1222 doses relative to day 0 and relative to MenACWY recipients. The whole spike protein was spanned by vaccine-associated CD4 TCRs, and dominant responses were seen in regions 160-218 and 743-854. Nearly half of unique spike-specific TCRs reportedly recognized epitopes outside regions mutated in the B.1.351 and B.1.1.7 variants. Because no day 14 peak-response samples were available, repertoires were characterized only after the peak T cell response. Participants were mostly white British and included more females than males, and it was suggested by the authors that clonal diversity may have been underestimated. The 56-69-year group was small, and its depth increase did not reach significance, likely because of low power. Conclusions about previously exposed vaccinees are limited because only 6 or 7 AZD1222 recipients were SARS-CoV-2 seropositive at baseline.

The CDR3 regions of human TCRbeta chains were analyzed by immunosequencing. Under the source paper's analysis protocol: TCRs in the repertoires were matched against a reference library of SARS-CoV-2-specific TCRs that had been generated with the MIRA antigen-specificity platform. Breadth meant the fraction of unique TCRs that were SARS-CoV-2-associated, whereas depth meant the fraction of total T cells that were SARS-CoV-2-associated. Using the MIRA data, each spike-specific TCR was mapped to the spike region that the TCR reacts to and placed in a CD4 or CD8 class. Log10-transformed breadth and depth values were compared by one-way ANOVA with Sidak's multiple comparisons tests. TCRdb mirrors the immuneACCESS table, restricted to in-frame sequences. Some clones are absent from its copies; in checked studies, under half trace to an unresolved V gene, and the reason for the others is unknown. Clonal size and the V and J genes are those of that table, whereas D and trimming came from the DNA. In this sample the table shows 60,000 to 65,000 clones, roughly three quarters of which occur a single time. About an eighth of the sample belongs to the ten largest clones.

This specimen's time point label, per the study, means: baseline before first vaccination. Samples from vaccinated people were obtained from the UK trials COV001 and COV002, which included a single-blind randomized controlled phase 2/3 trial of AZD1222 (ChAdOx1 nCoV-19) in healthy adults. For TCRbeta chain sequencing, PBMC samples were collected from trial participants at day 0 and at day 28 after the second dose. The sequence came from an adult in good health. Specimen: peripheral blood, collected on day 0 of AZD1222 vaccination.

The CDR3 region has the sequence CASRQGADETQYF. DNA sequence: TGTGCCAGCCGACAGGGGGCTGACGAGACCCAGTACTTC. The V and J genes are TRBV19 and TRBJ2-5; a stretch of 10 junction bases matches TRBD1. CDR1 and CDR2 (LNHDA, SQIVND) derive from the germline V gene (reference sequence). The CDR3 spans 13 residues, from the cysteine through the phenylalanine. Only the CDR3 portion is preserved as DNA: 39 bases, with reading frame beginning at the first base. V ends up 9 bases short and J 5 bases short, with an unmatched junction base count of 6. The CDR3 plus the reference TRBV19 and TRBJ2-5 genes for the other parts give the full variable domain: DGGITQSPKYLFRKEGQNVTLSCEQNLNHDAMYWYRQDPGQGLRLIYYSQIVNDFQKGDIAEGYSVSREKKESFPLTVTSAQKNPTAFYLCASRQGADETQYFGPGTRLLVL.